The rows below give T cell receptor beta chains drawn from one sample of a study of Graves' ophthalmopathy and Graves' hyperthyroidism. TCRdb reprocessed the multiplex PCR reads via MiXCR and lists one record per CDR3 protein. Of under 250,000 distinct CDR3 sequences listed, about 32% were seen once; the top ten hold about 9.1%. The sample comprised peripheral blood. The origin of the receptors is a man aged 45-65 years with Graves' ophthalmopathy. The CDR3 runs from the conserved cysteine through the conserved F or W. Each record gives: V gene, D gene, J gene, clone size, CDR3 DNA, CDR3 protein. The D gene is left open where the match is weak. Size values are once, few and many counts, or a class for expanded clones, and some rows have none.

TRBV5-1	TRBD1	TRBJ2-7	-	TGCGCCAGCAGCTTGAGTGGACAGGGGGCCTCCTACGAGCAGTACTTC	CASSLSGQGASYEQYF
TRBV28	-	TRBJ1-1	once	TGTGCCAGCAGCCAGGGTTCAATCGGTGGGACTGAAGCTTTCTTT	CASSQGSIGGTEAFF
TRBV20-1	-	TRBJ2-7	many	TGCAGTGCTAGGGGGGACACCTCCTACGAGCAGTACTTC	CSARGDTSYEQYF
TRBV27	TRBD1	TRBJ1-2	many	TGTGCCAGCAGTTCGACAGGGGGCGTCTATGGCTACACCTTC	CASSSTGGVYGYTF
TRBV6-1	-	TRBJ1-1	many	TGTGCCAGCAGAAAGACCATGAACACTGAAGCTTTCTTT	CASRKTMNTEAFF
TRBV29-1	-	TRBJ1-2	many	TGCAGCGTTGAACCGGCGACAGTCTTTCACTATGGCTACACCTTC	CSVEPATVFHYGYTF
TRBV13	TRBD2	TRBJ2-5	many	TGTGCCAGCAGCCTTCGGGAGGGTCAAGAGACCCAGTACTTC	CASSLREGQETQYF
TRBV6-2/TRBV6-3	-	TRBJ1-1	-	TGTGCCAGCAGTTACTTCGCTACGAACACTGAAGCTTTCTTT	CASSYFATNTEAFF
TRBV11-2	-	TRBJ2-2	-	TGTGCCAGCAGCAGACCTCAAGGGGGCACCGGGGAGCTGTTTTTT	CASSRPQGGTGELFF
TRBV28	-	TRBJ1-1	-	TGTGCCAGCAGTTTAAGACAGATCACTGAAGCTTTCTTT	CASSLRQITEAFF
TRBV4-3	-	TRBJ1-1	-	TGCGCCAGCAGCCAAGCCACCTACACTGAAGCTTTCTTT	CASSQATYTEAFF
TRBV12-3/TRBV12-4	-	TRBJ2-7	-	TGTGCCAGCAGATTAGCTTACTACGAGCAGTACTTC	CASRLAYYEQYF
TRBV7-2	-	TRBJ2-7	many	TGTGCCAGCAGCTTAGGCCGCCGGGACTACGAGCAGTACTTC	CASSLGRRDYEQYF
TRBV6-5	-	TRBJ1-6	-	TGTGCCAGCAGTTACTCGACTAGGGGAGGGAATTCACCCCTCCACTTT	CASSYSTRGGNSPLHF
TRBV12-3/TRBV12-4	TRBD2	TRBJ2-7	many	TGTGCCAGCAGTGAAATCATCCGGGACTACGAATACGAGCAGTACTTC	CASSEIIRDYEYEQYF
TRBV9	-	TRBJ1-2	many	TGTGCCAGCAGCGTAGGTACCTATGGCTACACCTTC	CASSVGTYGYTF
TRBV28	-	TRBJ1-2	-	TGTGCCAGCAGTTTTTACAGGGTTAACTATGGCTACACCTTC	CASSFYRVNYGYTF
TRBV27	TRBD2	TRBJ2-7	many	TGTGCCAGCAGCGGGGGGAACTACGAGCAGTACTTC	CASSGGNYEQYF
TRBV5-1	-	TRBJ2-7	many	TGCGCCAGCAGCCACGACAGGCGGGCCTACGAGCAGTACTTC	CASSHDRRAYEQYF
TRBV6-2/TRBV6-3	-	TRBJ2-7	many	TGTGCCAGCAGTTACGGGGGGACCCTACTGATGCAGTACTTC	CASSYGGTLLMQYF
TRBV12-5	-	TRBJ1-3	many	TGTGCTAGTGGCAAGGCGGTAGGCTCTGGAAACACCATATATTTT	CASGKAVGSGNTIYF
TRBV29-1	-	TRBJ2-5	many	TGCAGCGTCGTTCGGGGTTTCCAAGAGACCCAGTACTTC	CSVVRGFQETQYF
TRBV6-5	-	TRBJ1-2	many	TGTGCCAGCAGTTACGACGGAGAAGGCTACACCTTC	CASSYDGEGYTF
TRBV6-4	TRBD2	TRBJ2-7	-	TGTGCCAGCAGGAAGTGGACTAGCGGTACTCCCTACGAGCAGTACTTC	CASRKWTSGTPYEQYF
TRBV7-2	TRBD1	TRBJ2-7	many	TGTGCCAGCAGCTTGAGAGCGGGACAGGGGGGGTACGAGCAGTACTTC	CASSLRAGQGGYEQYF
TRBV7-2	-	TRBJ1-6	-	TGTGCCAGCAGCCCGGGACAAAATCTTTCACCCCTCCACTTT	CASSPGQNLSPLHF
TRBV13	-	TRBJ1-1	many	TGTGCCAGCAGCCCTCGGACGGATTACACTGAAGCTTTCTTT	CASSPRTDYTEAFF
TRBV30	-	TRBJ2-7	once	TGTGCCTGCCACCGGGGTACCTACGAGCAGTACTTC	CACHRGTYEQYF
TRBV5-1	TRBD1	TRBJ1-2	many	TGCGCCAGCAGCTTGGGAGGGACAGGGCCAAACTATGGCTACACCTTC	CASSLGGTGPNYGYTF
TRBV2	-	TRBJ2-5	many	TGTGCCAGCAGAGGCCTAGCTCTATTGCAAGAGACCCAGTACTTC	CASRGLALLQETQYF
TRBV6-1	TRBD1	TRBJ1-3	-	TGTGCCAGCAGCCTCTTGACAGGGAGCTCTGGAAACACCATATATTTT	CASSLLTGSSGNTIYF
TRBV30	-	TRBJ1-1	many	TGTGCCTGGAGTGTAGGGGAGGACACTGAAGCTTTCTTT	CAWSVGEDTEAFF
TRBV12-3/TRBV12-4	-	TRBJ1-1	-	TGTGCCAGCAGTGTCTCACAGGGTAAGAACACTGAAGCTTTCTTT	CASSVSQGKNTEAFF
TRBV20-1	-	TRBJ2-7	many	TGCAGTGCTACGGGGGCTGCCTACGAGCAGTACTTC	CSATGAAYEQYF
TRBV7-6	TRBD2	TRBJ2-7	many	TGTGCCAGCAGTTTGGGACTATACAACTACGAGCAGTACTTC	CASSLGLYNYEQYF
TRBV10-2	TRBD1	TRBJ1-1	many	TGCGCCAGCAGTGACAGGACAGGGGACGACACTGAAGCTTTCTTT	CASSDRTGDDTEAFF
TRBV12-3/TRBV12-4	-	TRBJ2-5	-	TGTGCCAGCAGTTTAGGGCGGACACCCCAGGGGACCCAGTACTTC	CASSLGRTPQGTQYF
TRBV5-1	TRBD1	TRBJ2-7	once	TGCGCCAGCGTAACCGGGACAGGGAGTGCCGAGCAGTACTTC	CASVTGTGSAEQYF
TRBV7-9	-	TRBJ2-7	-	TGTGCCAGCAGCTCATTAGGGACCTACGAGCAGTACTTC	CASSSLGTYEQYF
TRBV19	-	TRBJ1-1	many	TGTGCCAGTAGTATAGTGGGCAGGGCGAACACTGAAGCTTTCTTT	CASSIVGRANTEAFF
TRBV11-2	-	TRBJ1-5	many	TGTGCCAGCAGCTTAGACGGACGCAGGTCTCAGCCCCAGCATTTT	CASSLDGRRSQPQHF
TRBV9	TRBD1	TRBJ1-2	many	TGTGCCAGCAGCGTAGCCGTCGGGACAGGGGGCGCGCAGGGCTACACCTTC	CASSVAVGTGGAQGYTF